This TCR beta chain was found in a study of CD8 T cells in Susac syndrome. This clonotype occurred once. A quantity of about 0.45 to 1 ug RNA underwent reverse transcription using random hexamers. Across 54 Vbeta and 13 Jbeta, immunoSEQ multiplex PCR amplified TCR beta CDR3. TCRdb ran MiXCR on the immunoSEQ multiplex PCR reads and lists one entry per CDR3 protein. The top ten clones hold around 0.16% of a sample with about 210,000 distinct CDR3 sequences, around 93% of them seen once. The germline CDR1 and CDR2 sequences are SGHTA and FQGTGA. The CDR3 runs to 15 residues. V gave up 5 bases and J gave up 4 bases, with 12 bases separating them.

The specimen sequenced was CD4+ T cells from PBMCs. This receptor was obtained from a human donor with Susac syndrome. This chain links TRBV7-3 with TRBJ2-6, with a weak D call TRBD2 (5 bases). This chain's CDR3 is CASSQRRVGANVLTF. The CDR3 nucleotides are TGTGCCAGCAGCCAGCGGCGGGTCGGGGCCAACGTCCTGACTTTC.